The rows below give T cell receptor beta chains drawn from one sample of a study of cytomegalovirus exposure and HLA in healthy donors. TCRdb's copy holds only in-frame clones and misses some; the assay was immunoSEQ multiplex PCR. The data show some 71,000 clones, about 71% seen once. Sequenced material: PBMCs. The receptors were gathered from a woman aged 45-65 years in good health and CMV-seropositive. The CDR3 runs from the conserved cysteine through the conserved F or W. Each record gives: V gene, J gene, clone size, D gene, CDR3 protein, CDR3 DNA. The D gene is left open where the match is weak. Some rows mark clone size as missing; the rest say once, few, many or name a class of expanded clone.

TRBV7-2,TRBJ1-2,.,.,CASSQILYGYTF,TGTGCCAGCAGCCAAATTCTATATGGCTACACCTTC
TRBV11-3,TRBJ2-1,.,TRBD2,CASSLRQAGLHEQFF,TGTGCCAGCAGCTTACGACAAGCGGGGCTTCATGAGCAGTTCTTC
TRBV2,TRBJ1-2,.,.,CASREVTGANYGYTF,TGTGCCAGCAGAGAGGTGACGGGAGCTAACTATGGCTACACCTTC
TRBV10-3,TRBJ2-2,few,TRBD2,CAIMASGGLGELFF,TGTGCCATCATGGCTAGCGGGGGACTCGGGGAGCTGTTTTTT
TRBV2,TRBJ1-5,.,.,CAGSDLQLGRSNQPQHF,TGTGCCGGCAGTGATTTACAGCTGGGCCGCAGCAATCAGCCCCAGCATTTT
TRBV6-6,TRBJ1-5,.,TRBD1,CASSSDRVDQPQHF,TGTGCCAGCAGTTCTGACAGGGTGGATCAGCCCCAGCATTTT
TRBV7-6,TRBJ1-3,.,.,CASSSGGASSGNTIYF,TGTGCCAGCAGCTCGGGGGGGGCCAGCTCTGGAAACACCATATATTTT
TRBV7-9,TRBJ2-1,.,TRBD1,CASSLGDRDYNEQFF,TGTGCCAGCAGCTTAGGGGACAGGGACTACAATGAGCAGTTCTTC
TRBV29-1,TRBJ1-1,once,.,CSVEELQGNTEAFF,TGCAGCGTTGAAGAACTACAGGGGAACACTGAAGCTTTCTTT
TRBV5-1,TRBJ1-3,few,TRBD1,CASSPVSRQGSTGNTIYF,TGCGCCAGCAGCCCGGTCTCCAGACAGGGGTCTACAGGAAACACCATATATTTT
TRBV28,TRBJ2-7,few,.,CASSLLVGGTVEQYF,TGTGCCAGCAGTTTATTGGTAGGTGGCACAGTTGAGCAGTACTTC
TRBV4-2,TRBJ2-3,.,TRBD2,CASSPAGGTDTQYF,TGTGCCAGCAGCCCAGCGGGGGGCACAGATACGCAGTATTTT
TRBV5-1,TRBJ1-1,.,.,CASRVQGDAHTEAFF,TGCGCCAGCCGGGTTCAGGGTGATGCTCACACTGAAGCTTTCTTT
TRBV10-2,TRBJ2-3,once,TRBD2,CASLSGGARPDTQYF,TGCGCCAGTTTGAGCGGGGGGGCCCGGCCAGATACGCAGTATTTT
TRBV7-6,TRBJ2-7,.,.,CASGQVNSYEQYF,TGTGCCAGCGGGCAGGTGAACTCCTACGAGCAGTACTTC
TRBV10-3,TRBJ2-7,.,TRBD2,CAIRASGGGSNYEQYF,TGTGCCATCAGAGCATCCGGGGGAGGGTCTAACTACGAGCAGTACTTC
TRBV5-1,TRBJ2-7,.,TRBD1,CASSNSDRGHYEQYF,TGCGCCAGCAGCAACTCCGACAGGGGACACTACGAGCAGTACTTC
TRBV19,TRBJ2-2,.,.,CASKPGYTGELFF,TGTGCCAGCAAGCCAGGGTACACCGGGGAGCTGTTTTTT
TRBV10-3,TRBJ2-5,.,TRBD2,CAIRVERGETQYF,TGTGCCATCAGAGTGGAGCGGGGCGAGACCCAGTACTTC
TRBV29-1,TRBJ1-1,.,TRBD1,CSVDRGNTEAFF,TGCAGCGTCGACAGGGGAAACACTGAAGCTTTCTTT
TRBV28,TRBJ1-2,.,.,CASNFGAGDNYGYTF,TGTGCCAGCAACTTTGGGGCAGGGGATAACTATGGCTACACCTTC
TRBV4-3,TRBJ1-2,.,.,CASSLGRDQSYGYTF,TGCGCCAGCAGCCTCGGGAGGGATCAGAGCTATGGCTACACCTTC
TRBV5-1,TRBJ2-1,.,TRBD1,CASSSRTGQEQFF,TGCGCCAGCAGCTCTCGGACAGGCCAGGAGCAGTTCTTC
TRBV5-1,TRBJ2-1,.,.,CASSQTRTAYNEQFF,TGCGCCAGCAGCCAGACCCGGACAGCCTACAATGAGCAGTTCTTC
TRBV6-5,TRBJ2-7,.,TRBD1,CASSYLSTGSYEQYF,TGTGCCAGCAGTTATCTGTCGACAGGGAGCTACGAGCAGTATTTC
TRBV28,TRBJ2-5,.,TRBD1,CASTDGQDDGETQYF,TGTGCCAGCACCGATGGACAGGACGATGGGGAGACCCAGTACTTC
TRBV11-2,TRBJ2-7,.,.,CASGAGHAGEQYF,TGTGCCAGCGGCGCCGGGCACGCGGGTGAGCAGTACTTC
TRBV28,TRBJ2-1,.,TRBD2,CASSFNGLEFF,TGTGCCAGCAGTTTTAACGGACTAGAGTTCTTC
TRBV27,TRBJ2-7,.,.,CASSVQPRLGGSYEQYF,TGTGCCAGCAGTGTTCAACCTAGACTAGGTGGCTCCTACGAGCAGTACTTC
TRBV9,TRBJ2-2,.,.,CASSVFRLANTGELFF,TGTGCCAGCAGCGTATTTCGGTTGGCGAACACCGGGGAGCTGTTTTTT
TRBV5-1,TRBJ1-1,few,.,CASSLSVLNTEAFF,TGCGCCAGCAGCTTATCGGTTCTGAACACTGAAGCTTTCTTT
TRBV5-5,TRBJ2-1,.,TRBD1,CASSFLQGAYNEQFF,TGTGCCAGCAGCTTTTTACAGGGGGCCTACAATGAGCAGTTCTTC
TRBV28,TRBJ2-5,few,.,CASTSETGVQETQYF,TGTGCCAGCACCTCAGAGACAGGAGTCCAAGAGACCCAGTACTTC
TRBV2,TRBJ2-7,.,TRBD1,CASSELGTGVHEQYF,TGTGCCAGCAGTGAACTGGGGACAGGGGTCCACGAGCAGTACTTC
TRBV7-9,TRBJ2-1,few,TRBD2,CASQRGGFGDEQFF,TGTGCCAGTCAGCGGGGGGGTTTTGGCGATGAGCAGTTCTTC
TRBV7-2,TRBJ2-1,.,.,CASSLGFWGDNEQFF,TGTGCCAGCAGCTTAGGATTCTGGGGAGACAATGAGCAGTTCTTC
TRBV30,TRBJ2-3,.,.,CAWTRLIADTQYF,TGTGCCTGGACCAGGTTGATTGCAGATACGCAGTATTTT
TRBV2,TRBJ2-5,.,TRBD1,CASRAQGDQYF,TGTGCCAGCAGAGCTCAGGGGGACCAGTACTTC
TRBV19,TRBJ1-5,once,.,CASSIAGGQPQHF,TGTGCCAGTAGTATAGCCGGAGGTCAGCCCCAGCATTTT
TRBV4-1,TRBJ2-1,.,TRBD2,CASRLRLAVYNEQFF,TGCGCCAGCAGACTTCGACTAGCGGTATACAATGAGCAGTTCTTC
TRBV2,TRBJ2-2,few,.,CASSEKGILTNTGELFF,TGTGCCAGCAGTGAAAAGGGGATCCTAACGAACACCGGGGAGCTGTTTTTT
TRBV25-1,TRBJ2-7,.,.,CASSAYRAPYEQYF,TGTGCCAGCAGTGCCTACAGGGCACCCTACGAGCAGTACTTC
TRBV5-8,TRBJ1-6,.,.,CASSYYGGTSRDSPLHF,TGTGCCAGCAGCTACTACGGCGGGACTTCAAGGGACTCACCCCTCCACTTT
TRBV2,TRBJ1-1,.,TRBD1,CASSQAGGARTEAFF,TGTGCCAGCAGCCAGGCAGGGGGCGCACGGACTGAAGCTTTCTTT
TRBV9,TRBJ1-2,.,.,CASSVVGTDIGYGYTF,TGTGCCAGCAGCGTAGTTGGCACAGACATTGGTTATGGCTACACCTTC
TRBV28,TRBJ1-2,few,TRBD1,CASSPGTGGGYGYTF,TGTGCCAGCAGTCCCGGGACAGGGGGCGGTTATGGCTACACCTTC
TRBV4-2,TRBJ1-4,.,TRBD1,CASSQEEGAAEKLFF,TGTGCCAGCAGCCAAGAAGAGGGGGCGGCTGAAAAACTGTTTTTT
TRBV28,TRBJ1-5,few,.,CASSLTVLGGNRNQPQHF,TGTGCCAGCAGTTTAACCGTTCTCGGGGGTAATCGCAATCAGCCCCAGCATTTT
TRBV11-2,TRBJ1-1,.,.,CASLGQINTEAFF,TGTGCCAGCTTGGGGCAGATCAACACTGAAGCTTTCTTT
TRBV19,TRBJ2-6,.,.,CATSPLVNSGANVLTF,TGTGCCACCTCCCCCCTAGTAAACTCTGGGGCCAACGTCCTGACTTTC
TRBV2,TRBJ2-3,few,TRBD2,CASSGLAATDTQYF,TGTGCCAGCTCTGGACTAGCGGCCACAGATACGCAGTATTTT
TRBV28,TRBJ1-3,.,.,CASRGGERVENTIYF,TGTGCCAGCAGGGGGGGTGAGAGGGTTGAAAACACCATATATTTT
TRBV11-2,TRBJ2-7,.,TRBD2,CASSHPPLLAGVSYEQYF,TGTGCCAGCAGCCATCCCCCACTACTAGCGGGAGTTAGCTACGAGCAGTACTTC
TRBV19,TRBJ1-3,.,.,CASSAQVDSGNTIYF,TGTGCCAGTAGTGCACAGGTGGACTCTGGAAACACCATATATTTT
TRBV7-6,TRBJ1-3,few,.,CASSAQPTAHSGNTIYF,TGTGCCAGCAGCGCCCAGCCGACAGCTCACTCTGGAAACACCATATATTTT
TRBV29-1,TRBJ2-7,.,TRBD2,CSVTSSGGWPEQYF,TGCAGCGTTACTTCTAGCGGGGGGTGGCCCGAGCAGTACTTC
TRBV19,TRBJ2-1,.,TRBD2,CASSPSPPSAGPYNEQFF,TGTGCCAGTAGTCCAAGTCCCCCGTCAGCGGGGCCTTACAATGAGCAGTTCTTC
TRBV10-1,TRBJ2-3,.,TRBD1,CASSPGTATTDTQYF,TGCGCCAGCAGTCCGGGGACAGCTACTACAGATACGCAGTATTTT